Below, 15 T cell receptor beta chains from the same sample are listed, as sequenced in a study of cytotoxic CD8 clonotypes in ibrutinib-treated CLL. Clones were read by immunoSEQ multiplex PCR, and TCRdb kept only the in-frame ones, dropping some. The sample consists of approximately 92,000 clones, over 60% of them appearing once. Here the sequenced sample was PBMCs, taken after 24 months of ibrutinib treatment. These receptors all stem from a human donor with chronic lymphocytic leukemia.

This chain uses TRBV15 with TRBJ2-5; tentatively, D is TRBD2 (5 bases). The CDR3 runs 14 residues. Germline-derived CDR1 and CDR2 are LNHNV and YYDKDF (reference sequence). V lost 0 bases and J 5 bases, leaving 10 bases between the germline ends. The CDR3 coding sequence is TGTGCCACCAGCAGAGATCCGGGAATCGAGACCCAGTACTTC. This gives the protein CATSRDPGIETQYF.

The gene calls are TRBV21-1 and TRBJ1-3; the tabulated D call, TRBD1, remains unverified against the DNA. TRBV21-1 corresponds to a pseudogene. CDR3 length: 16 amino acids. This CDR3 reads CARDSPSDFSGNTIYF. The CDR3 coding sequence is TGTGCTAGGGACAGCCCCAGCGATTTCTCTGGAAACACCATATATTTT.

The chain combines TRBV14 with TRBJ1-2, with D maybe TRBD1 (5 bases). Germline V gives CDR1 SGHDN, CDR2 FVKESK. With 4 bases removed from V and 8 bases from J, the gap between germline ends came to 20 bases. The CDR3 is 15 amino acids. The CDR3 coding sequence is TGTGCCAGCAGCCTCCAGACCGGGACCGTTGGGGGCTACACCTTC. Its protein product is CASSLQTGTVGGYTF.

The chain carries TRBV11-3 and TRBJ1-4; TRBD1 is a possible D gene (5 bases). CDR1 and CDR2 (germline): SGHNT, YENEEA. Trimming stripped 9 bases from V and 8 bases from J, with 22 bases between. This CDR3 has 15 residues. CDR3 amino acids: CASRLARDLNEKLFF. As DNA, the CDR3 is TGTGCCAGTCGCTTAGCTAGGGACTTGAACGAAAAACTGTTTTTT. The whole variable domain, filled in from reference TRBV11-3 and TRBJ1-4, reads EAGVVQSPRYKIIEKKQPVAFWCNPISGHNTLYWYLQNLGQGPELLIRYENEEAVDDSQLPKDRFSAERLKGVDSTLKIQPAELGDSAVYLCASRLARDLNEKLFFGSGTQLSVL.

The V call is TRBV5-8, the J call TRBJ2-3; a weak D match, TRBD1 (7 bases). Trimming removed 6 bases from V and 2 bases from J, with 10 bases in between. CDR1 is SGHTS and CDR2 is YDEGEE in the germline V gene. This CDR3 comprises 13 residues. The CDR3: CASTRGATDTQYF. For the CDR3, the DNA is TGTGCCAGCACCAGGGGGGCCACAGATACGCAGTATTTT.

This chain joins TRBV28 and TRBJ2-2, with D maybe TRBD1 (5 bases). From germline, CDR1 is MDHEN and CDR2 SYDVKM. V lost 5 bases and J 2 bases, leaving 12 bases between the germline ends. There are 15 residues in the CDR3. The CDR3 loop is CASSRSGFNTGELFF. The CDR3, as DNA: TGTGCCAGCAGTCGGTCAGGGTTTAACACCGGGGAGCTGTTTTTT.

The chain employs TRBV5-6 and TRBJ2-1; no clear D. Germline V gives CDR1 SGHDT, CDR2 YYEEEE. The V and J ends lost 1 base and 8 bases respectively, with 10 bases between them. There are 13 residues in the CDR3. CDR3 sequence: CASSLFSVHEQFF. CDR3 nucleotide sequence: TGTGCCAGCAGCTTGTTCTCAGTCCATGAGCAGTTCTTC. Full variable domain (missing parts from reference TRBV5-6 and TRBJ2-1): DAGVTQSPTHLIKTRGQQVTLRCSPKSGHDTVSWYQQALGQGPQFIFQYYEEEERQRGNFPDRFSGHQFPNYSSELNVNALLLGDSALYLCASSLFSVHEQFFGPGTRLTVL.

CDR3 nucleotides: TGCAGCGCACCCGTAACCAATCCGGGGGCCAACTACGAGCAGTACTTC. Translating gives CSAPVTNPGANYEQYF. This rearrangement joins TRBV29-1 to TRBJ2-7, with D perhaps assigned TRBD1 or TRBD2 (6 bases each). The V end was cut by 7 bases, the J end by 3 bases, with 25 bases between. Germline V gene lookup returns CDR1 SQVTM and CDR2 ANQGSEA. The length of the CDR3 is 16 residues.

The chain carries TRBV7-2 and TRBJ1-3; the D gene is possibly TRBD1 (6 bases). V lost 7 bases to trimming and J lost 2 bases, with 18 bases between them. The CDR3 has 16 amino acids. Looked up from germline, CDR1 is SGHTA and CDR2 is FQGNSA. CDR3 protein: CASNPVQGRAGNTIYF. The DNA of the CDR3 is TGTGCCAGCAACCCCGTCCAGGGGCGGGCTGGAAACACCATATATTTT.

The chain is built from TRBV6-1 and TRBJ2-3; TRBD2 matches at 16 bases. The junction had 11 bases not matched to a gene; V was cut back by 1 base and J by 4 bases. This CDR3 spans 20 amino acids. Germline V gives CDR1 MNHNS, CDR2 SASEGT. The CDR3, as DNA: TGTGCCAGCAGTGAAGAGGGACTAGCGGGAGGGCCGAATGGTCCAGATACGCAGTATTTT. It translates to CASSEEGLAGGPNGPDTQYF.

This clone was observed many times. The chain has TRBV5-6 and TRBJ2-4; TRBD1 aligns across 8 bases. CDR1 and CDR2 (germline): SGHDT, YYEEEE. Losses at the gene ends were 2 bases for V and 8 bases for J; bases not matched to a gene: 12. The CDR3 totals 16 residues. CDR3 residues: CASSFRGRGKGYIQYF. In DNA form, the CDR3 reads TGTGCCAGCAGCTTCAGGGGGCGAGGGAAAGGATACATTCAGTACTTC.

CDR3: CASSDSERSTDTQYF. The CDR3 nucleotides are TGTGCCAGCAGTGACTCCGAACGTAGCACAGATACGCAGTATTTT. V is TRBV6-4 and J is TRBJ2-3; D gene ambiguous. Germline V gene sequence: CDR1 MRHNA, CDR2 SNTAGT. This CDR3 spans 15 amino acids. V was shortened by 0 bases and J by 0 bases, with 7 bases between the two germline ends.

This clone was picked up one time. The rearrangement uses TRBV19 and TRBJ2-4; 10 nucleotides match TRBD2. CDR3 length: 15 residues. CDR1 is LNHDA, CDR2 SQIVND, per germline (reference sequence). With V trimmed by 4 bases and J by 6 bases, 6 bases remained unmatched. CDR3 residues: CASSSLAGEGNIQYF. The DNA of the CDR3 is TGTGCCAGTAGTAGCCTAGCGGGGGAGGGAAACATTCAGTACTTC.

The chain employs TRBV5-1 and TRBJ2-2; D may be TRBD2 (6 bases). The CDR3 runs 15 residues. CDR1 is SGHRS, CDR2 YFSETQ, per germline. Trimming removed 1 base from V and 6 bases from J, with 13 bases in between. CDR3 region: CASSLTGEVPGELFF. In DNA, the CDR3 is TGCGCCAGCAGCTTGACCGGGGAGGTTCCCGGGGAGCTGTTTTTT.

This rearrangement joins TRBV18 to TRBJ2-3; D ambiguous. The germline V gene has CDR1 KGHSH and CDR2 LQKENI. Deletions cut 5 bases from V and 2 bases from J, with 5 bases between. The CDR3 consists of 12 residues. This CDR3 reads CASSEDTDTQYF. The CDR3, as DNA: TGTGCCAGCTCAGAAGACACAGATACGCAGTATTTT.